The 8 T cell receptor beta chains below come from one sample, sequenced in a study of cytomegalovirus exposure and HLA in healthy donors. Vbeta (60) and Jbeta (13) primers were used in the PCR. TCRdb's table, derived via immunoSEQ multiplex PCR, lists solely in-frame clones and lacks some. The table lists about 130,000 clones, around three quarters of them singletons. Sequences were obtained from PBMCs. The receptors were gathered from a woman aged 45 to 65 in good health and CMV-seronegative.

The chain carries TRBV19 and TRBJ2-5; D gene uncertain. Trimming removed 3 bases at V and 2 bases at J, with 19 bases between. The CDR3 loop spans 17 amino acids. The germline CDR1 and CDR2 sequences are LNHDA and SQIVND (reference sequence). The CDR3 protein is CASSIYATVEEQETQYF. The CDR3, as DNA: TGTGCCAGTAGTATTTACGCCACCGTAGAAGAACAAGAGACCCAGTACTTC.

This sequence joins TRBV10-3 and TRBJ1-2; weak D call: TRBD1 (6 bases). Trimming removed 7 bases at V and 5 bases at J, with 14 bases between. Germline V gene sequence: CDR1 ENHRY, CDR2 SYGVKD. The CDR3 consists of 13 residues. This CDR3 reads CAITVDRTYGYTF. The CDR3 DNA reads TGTGCCATCACTGTAGACAGGACATATGGCTACACCTTC.

A few counts support this clone. The chain uses TRBV6-5 and TRBJ1-4, with D possibly matching TRBD1 (5 bases). With 0 bases removed from V and 6 bases from J, the gap between germline ends came to 8 bases. There are 14 residues in the CDR3. Germline CDR1 reads MNHEY; CDR2 reads SVGAGI. The CDR3 spells CASSYSGGYEKLFF. The CDR3 DNA sequence: TGTGCCAGCAGTTACTCGGGGGGTTATGAAAAACTGTTTTTT.

This chain connects TRBV5-1 to TRBJ1-2, with D unclear. V was trimmed by 2 bases and J by 4 bases, leaving 9 bases between them. This CDR3 spans 13 amino acids. The germline V gene has CDR1 SGHRS and CDR2 YFSETQ. CDR3 protein: CASSFGESYGYTF. The DNA of the CDR3 is TGCGCCAGCAGCTTCGGGGAATCCTATGGCTACACCTTC.

The rearrangement uses TRBV7-2 and TRBJ1-1, with no clear D. The CDR3 covers 13 residues. V dropped 5 bases and J dropped 7 bases, with 14 bases sitting between them. In germline, CDR1 is SGHTA, CDR2 FQGNSA. DNA for the CDR3: TGTGCCAGCAGCCCATGGTTAGGCGGTGAAGCTTTCTTT. This sequence encodes CASSPWLGGEAFF.

The count of this clone is one. The V and J genes are TRBV2 and TRBJ2-7; D might be TRBD2 (5 bases). CDR1 and CDR2 (germline): SNHLY, FYNNEI. The CDR3 is 13 residues long. The V and J ends lost 5 bases and 5 bases respectively, with 13 bases between them. This chain's CDR3 is CASSIRRSNEQYV. The CDR3, as DNA: TGTGCCAGCAGTATCAGGAGGTCCAACGAGCAGTACGTC.

The genes are TRBV4-3 and TRBJ2-1; 10 bases line up with TRBD1. The CDR3 runs to 16 residues. The trim removed 3 bases at V and 2 bases at J, leaving 4 bases unmatched. Germline lookup yields CDR1 LGHNA and CDR2 YSLEER. The CDR3 nucleotides are TGCGCCAGCAGCCAGGAGGGACAGGGGACCTACAATGAGCAGTTCTTC. Translated, it gives CASSQEGQGTYNEQFF.

CDR3 sequence: CASTRGTGELFF. CDR3 DNA sequence: TGTGCCAGCACCCGAGGGACCGGGGAGCTGTTTTTT. The rearrangement uses TRBV6-5 and TRBJ2-2; TRBD2 is a possible D gene (5 bases). Germline V gives CDR1 MNHEY, CDR2 SVGAGI. The V and J ends lost 7 bases and 5 bases respectively, with 8 bases between them. The length of the CDR3 is 12 residues.